Shown below are 18 T cell receptor beta chains from a single sample sequenced in a study of T cell responses to AZD1222 COVID-19 vaccine. Clones were read by immunoSEQ multiplex PCR, and TCRdb kept only the in-frame ones, dropping some. In the table there are more than 75,000 clones, roughly 90% of which are singletons. The sample in question was peripheral blood, obtained on day 0 of AZD1222 vaccination. Receptor source: an adult in good health.

V usage is TRBV4-3 and J usage is TRBJ2-1; 8 bases match TRBD1. J lost 6 bases, V lost 3 bases, and 7 bases had no gene match. The CDR3 sequence is 15 residues long. CDR1 and CDR2 from the germline V gene are LGHNA and YSLEER. CDR3 amino acids: CASSHGGQGGNEQFF. For the CDR3, the DNA is TGCGCCAGCAGCCACGGAGGACAGGGAGGCAATGAGCAGTTCTTC.

The CDR3 nucleotides read TGTGCCAGCAGTTTAGATCGGCAGGGGCTTACGACCCAGTACTTC. This codes for CASSLDRQGLTTQYF. V gene TRBV28 combines with J gene TRBJ2-5; possible D gene TRBD1, 6 bases. V was pared by 2 bases and J by 7 bases, with 17 bases between. The CDR3 runs to 15 residues. Germline values: CDR1 MDHEN, CDR2 SYDVKM.

This chain connects TRBV6-5 to TRBJ2-7; D is unresolved. Per germline, CDR1 MNHEY and CDR2 SVGAGI. V was trimmed by 4 bases and J by 3 bases, leaving 7 bases between them. The CDR3 covers 12 residues. Written as DNA, the CDR3 is TGTGCCAGCAGTTCAGTGGTCTACGAGCAGTACTTC. Protein sequence: CASSSVVYEQYF.

This rearrangement joins TRBV4-2 to TRBJ1-4; D is possibly TRBD1 (6 bases). Germline V CDR1 and CDR2: LGHNA, YNFKEQ. V dropped 2 bases and J dropped 5 bases, with 12 bases sitting between them. CDR3 length: 15 amino acids. CDR3 in amino acids: CASSQSTGRNEKLFF. The DNA of the CDR3 is TGTGCCAGCAGCCAATCGACAGGAAGAAATGAAAAACTGTTTTTT.

CDR3 in DNA: TGTGCCAGCAGCTTAGCAGTTGGGCTGAACACTGAAGCTTTCTTT. Translated: CASSLAVGLNTEAFF. The rearrangement joins TRBV7-2 to TRBJ1-1; D call uncertain. This CDR3 contains 15 residues. V was clipped by 0 bases and J by 0 bases, with 8 bases between them. Germline assignment: CDR1 SGHTA and CDR2 FQGNSA.

This clone was observed once. The rearrangement joins TRBV6-5 to TRBJ2-7; the D call may be TRBD1 or TRBD2 (6 bases each). The CDR3 covers 13 residues. Trimming removed 5 bases from V and 7 bases from J, with 15 bases in between. CDR1 and CDR2 (germline): MNHEY, SVGAGI. The CDR3 is CASSRGVMGEQYF. The CDR3 DNA is TGTGCCAGCAGTAGGGGGGTAATGGGGGAGCAGTACTTC.

The chain recombines TRBV6-5 with TRBJ2-1; no clear D gene. The CDR3 runs to 13 residues. The V end lost 4 bases, the J end lost 12 bases, and 16 bases lay between the germline ends. Germline lookup yields CDR1 MNHEY and CDR2 SVGAGI. Here the CDR3 DNA reads TGTGCCAGCAGTTTAGGGCCCCTCGAGTTGCAGTTCTTC. Its translation is CASSLGPLELQFF.

The chain is built from TRBV28 and TRBJ2-7, with 10 bases that match TRBD1. There are 14 residues in the CDR3. The V gene's germline CDR1 is MDHEN and CDR2 SYDVKM. The V segment lost 6 bases and the J segment 4 bases; nucleotides outside the gene matches: 6. CDR3 region: CASSSGTGEYEQYF. CDR3 nucleotides: TGTGCCAGCAGCTCCGGGACAGGGGAATACGAGCAGTACTTC.

This chain connects TRBV6-5 to TRBJ2-2; 9 nucleotides align to TRBD2. The germline gives CDR1 MNHEY, CDR2 SVGAGI. V trimming: 6 bases; J trimming: 3 bases; junction bases outside the gene matches: 5. The CDR3 runs 15 residues. CDR3 bases: TGTGCCAGCAGGGGCGGGAGGGAGGACACCGGGGAGCTGTTTTTT. This translates into CASRGGREDTGELFF.

The DNA for the CDR3 is TGTGCCAGCTCACCACCTTCGGGCAGGGTGGACGAAAAACTGTTTTTT. Its translation is CASSPPSGRVDEKLFF. The J gene is TRBJ1-4, the V gene TRBV18; weak D call: TRBD1 (5 bases). Trimming removed 0 bases from V and 8 bases from J, with 16 bases in between. This CDR3 has 16 residues. Germline CDR1 reads KGHSH; CDR2 reads LQKENI.

This clone was observed a single time. This sequence joins TRBV19 and TRBJ2-1; 9 bases align to TRBD2. Germline V gives CDR1 LNHDA, CDR2 SQIVND (reference sequence). The CDR3 loop spans 19 amino acids. With 1 base clipped from V and 0 bases from J, the junction kept 10 bases outside the gene matches. CDR3 region: CASSIGRLAAISSYNEQFF. In DNA, the CDR3 is TGTGCCAGTAGTATAGGTCGACTAGCGGCAATCAGCTCCTACAATGAGCAGTTCTTC.

This clone came up a few times. V and J are TRBV28 and TRBJ2-1, with TRBD2 matching 10 bases. Germline-derived CDR1 and CDR2 are MDHEN and SYDVKM. The CDR3 totals 15 residues. Trimming took 4 bases from V and 6 from J; bases not matched to a gene: 6. CDR3 bases: TGTGCCAGCAGTTCACTAGCGGGAAAGGTCAATGAGCAGTTCTTC. This gives the protein CASSSLAGKVNEQFF.

This clone has a single count. The rearrangement links TRBV7-2 to TRBJ2-7; D possibly uses TRBD1 or TRBD2 (5 bases each). This CDR3 comprises 14 residues. From germline, CDR1 is SGHTA and CDR2 FQGNSA. Trimming stripped 2 bases from V and 4 bases from J, with 12 bases between. The CDR3 reads CASSLIGGGYEQYF. DNA for the CDR3: TGTGCCAGCAGCTTAATAGGTGGGGGATACGAGCAGTACTTC.

The V gene is TRBV11-2, the J gene TRBJ2-7; 9 nucleotides align to TRBD2. CDR3 length: 15 residues. Germline CDR1 and CDR2: SGHAT and FQNNGV. J was trimmed by 7 bases and V by 4 bases; bases with no gene match: 11. CDR3 in amino acids: CASSSGTSPPEEQYF. The DNA for the CDR3 is TGTGCCAGCAGCTCCGGGACTAGCCCCCCCGAGGAGCAGTACTTC.

The chain combines TRBV19 with TRBJ1-5; a weak D match, TRBD1 (5 bases). V lost 7 bases and J 5 bases, leaving 18 bases between the germline ends. Germline V lookup: CDR1 LNHDA, CDR2 SQIVND (reference sequence). CDR3 length: 15 amino acids. CDR3 bases: TGTGCCAGTAACGGGGGGGTAAATGGGGATCAGCCCCAGCATTTT. This codes for CASNGGVNGDQPQHF. Full variable domain (missing parts from reference TRBV19 and TRBJ1-5): DGGITQSPKYLFRKEGQNVTLSCEQNLNHDAMYWYRQDPGQGLRLIYYSQIVNDFQKGDIAEGYSVSREKKESFPLTVTSAQKNPTAFYLCASNGGVNGDQPQHFGDGTRLSIL.

The rearrangement joins TRBV6-5 to TRBJ2-1, with D possibly TRBD1 on 6 matching bases. The length of the CDR3 is 15 residues. Germline V gene lookup returns CDR1 MNHEY and CDR2 SVGAGI. V lost 5 bases and J 1 base, leaving 12 bases between the germline ends. CDR3 in DNA: TGTGCCAGCAGTACAAGAGGGACATCCTACAATGAGCAGTTCTTC. Amino acid sequence: CASSTRGTSYNEQFF.

The chain has TRBV7-2 and TRBJ1-5; D gene uncertain. Germline assignment: CDR1 SGHTA and CDR2 FQGNSA. The CDR3 has 16 residues. The V end was cut by 4 bases, the J end by 5 bases, with 18 bases between. The CDR3 loop is CASSSNPSGAHQPQHF. In nucleotides, the CDR3 is TGTGCCAGCAGCTCTAACCCCTCTGGCGCCCATCAGCCCCAGCATTTT.

Concerning this clone: The junction and the germline gene differ at one end; a read error may be behind it. The genes are TRBV5-3 and TRBJ1-1, with 7 bases identical to TRBD1. Being an ORF, TRBV5-3 has a function that is uncertain. This CDR3 comprises 15 residues. The CDR3 DNA reads as TGTGCCGGAAGGGCATTACCAGGGGGGGACACTGAAGCTTTCTTT. Amino acids: CAGRALPGGDTEAFF.